The rows below give T cell receptor beta chains drawn from one sample of a study of STAT5B mutations in CD4+ large granular lymphocyte leukemia. Profiling relied on immunoSEQ multiplex PCR, and the TCRdb table lists in-frame clones only, not all of them. The sample yields roughly 48,000 clones, under 80% seen once. Material for sequencing was CD4+ T cells from blood buffy coats. The source is a human donor in good health. Both conserved end residues are part of each CDR3. A D gene is named only where the DNA matches it firmly. A clone size is listed for some rows: how often the clone was seen (once, few, many), or a class if it is expanded.

CDR3	DNA	size	D	V	J
CASSGQVLYGYTF	TGTGCCAGTAGTGGACAGGTTCTTTATGGCTACACCTTC	-	TRBD1	TRBV19	TRBJ1-2
CASSPGDGQETQYF	TGTGCCAGCAGCCCTGGGGACGGCCAAGAGACCCAGTACTTC	-	-	TRBV7-9	TRBJ2-5
CASSPDRGSQPQHF	TGTGCCAGCAGCCCGGACAGGGGAAGTCAGCCCCAGCATTTT	-	TRBD1	TRBV7-2	TRBJ1-5
CASSQTWRTEDAFF	TGTGCCAGCAGCCAAACGTGGCGGACAGAGGATGCTTTCTTT	few	-	TRBV4-2	TRBJ1-1
CASSAQGSGGRQVNEQFF	TGTGCCAGCAGCGCACAAGGTAGCGGAGGCAGACAAGTCAATGAGCAGTTCTTC	-	-	TRBV9	TRBJ2-1
CSVDRGGNEQFF	TGCAGCGTTGATAGGGGGGGGAATGAGCAGTTCTTC	-	-	TRBV29-1	TRBJ2-1
CAISAGGNEKLFF	TGTGCCATCAGTGCGGGAGGTAATGAAAAACTGTTTTTT	-	-	TRBV10-3	TRBJ1-4
CASIGSVGDTPQHF	TGTGCCAGCATTGGCAGCGTAGGGGATACGCCCCAGCATTTT	once	-	TRBV2	TRBJ1-5
CASSKTGGVNTEAFF	TGTGCCAGCAGCAAGACAGGGGGGGTGAACACTGAAGCTTTCTTT	-	TRBD1	TRBV7-3	TRBJ1-1
CATQGQGAGGELFF	TGTGCCACCCAGGGACAGGGGGCGGGCGGGGAGCTGTTTTTT	-	TRBD1	TRBV6-5	TRBJ2-2
CASSEFEKLFF	TGTGCCAGCAGTGAATTTGAAAAACTGTTTTTT	few	-	TRBV2	TRBJ1-4
CASSVGGGEYNEQFF	TGTGCCAGCAGCGTAGGTGGCGGGGAGTACAATGAGCAGTTCTTC	-	-	TRBV9	TRBJ2-1
CASSFRGSGNSPLHF	TGTGCCAGCAGCTTCCGGGGCTCGGGTAATTCACCCCTCCACTTT	-	-	TRBV5-6	TRBJ1-6
CASSPRSSGGQETQYF	TGTGCCAGCAGCCCTCGGTCTAGCGGGGGGCAAGAGACCCAGTACTTC	once	TRBD2	TRBV14	TRBJ2-5
CASQLVGGGSEQYF	TGTGCCAGTCAACTCGTGGGGGGGGGCTCCGAGCAGTACTTC	-	-	TRBV19	TRBJ2-7
CASSEQGREAFF	TGTGCCAGCAGCGAACAGGGCCGTGAAGCTTTCTTT	once	-	TRBV7-2	TRBJ1-1
CASSQTSGGAMGKTQYF	TGTGCCAGCAGCCAAACTAGCGGGGGGGCAATGGGAAAGACCCAGTACTTC	-	TRBD2	TRBV28	TRBJ2-5
CASRTSGGKTQYF	TGTGCCAGCAGGACTAGCGGGGGAAAGACCCAGTACTTC	-	TRBD2	TRBV27	TRBJ2-5
CASSTDTQETQYF	TGTGCCAGTAGTACCGACACCCAAGAGACCCAGTACTTC	-	-	TRBV19	TRBJ2-5
CASSIQGDQPQHF	TGTGCCAGTAGTATACAGGGAGATCAGCCCCAGCATTTT	-	-	TRBV19	TRBJ1-5
CASRPGPSNEKLFF	TGTGCCAGCAGGCCAGGGCCATCTAATGAAAAACTGTTTTTT	-	-	TRBV27	TRBJ1-4
CASSKGNSYNEQFF	TGTGCCAGTAGTAAGGGGAACTCCTACAATGAGCAGTTCTTC	-	-	TRBV19	TRBJ2-1
CASSSPADTQYF	TGTGCCAGCAGCTCCCCCGCAGATACGCAGTATTTT	-	-	TRBV7-9	TRBJ2-3
CASSPWTGQNTEAFF	TGCGCCAGCAGCCCATGGACAGGGCAGAACACTGAAGCTTTCTTT	-	TRBD1	TRBV5-1	TRBJ1-1
CASSFGPLQGENSYNEQFF	TGTGCCAGCAGCTTTGGCCCACTACAGGGGGAGAACTCCTACAATGAGCAGTTCTTC	-	TRBD1	TRBV7-2	TRBJ2-1
CASSHGWNTGELFF	TGTGCCAGCAGCCACGGGTGGAACACCGGGGAGCTGTTTTTT	few	-	TRBV27	TRBJ2-2
CSVELGRATNIQYF	TGCAGCGTTGAGCTTGGCAGGGCTACCAACATTCAGTACTTC	-	-	TRBV29-1	TRBJ2-4
CASSVAERTGELFF	TGTGCCAGCAGCGTAGCCGAGCGCACCGGGGAGCTGTTTTTT	-	-	TRBV9	TRBJ2-2
CASRRTGDSDTQYF	TGCGCCAGCAGACGGACAGGTGATTCAGATACGCAGTATTTT	-	TRBD1	TRBV5-1	TRBJ2-3
CASSLHRGEQFF	TGTGCCAGCAGCCTCCATAGGGGGGAGCAGTTCTTC	-	-	TRBV4-2	TRBJ2-1
CASSSPAGLNTEAFF	TGCGCCAGCAGCTCACCCGCGGGGTTGAACACTGAAGCTTTCTTT	-	-	TRBV5-1	TRBJ1-1
CASSRSGGAVGELFF	TGTGCCAGCAGTCGGAGCGGGGGGGCCGTCGGGGAGCTGTTTTTT	once	TRBD2	TRBV6-6	TRBJ2-2
CAWSGGQGGTGELFF	TGTGCCTGGAGCGGGGGACAGGGTGGCACCGGGGAGCTGTTTTTT	once	TRBD1	TRBV30	TRBJ2-2
CASTRSGTDHEKLFF	TGCGCCAGCACCCGCTCCGGGACAGACCATGAAAAACTGTTTTTT	-	TRBD1	TRBV5-1	TRBJ1-4
CASSLAPGWETQYF	TGTGCCAGCAGCTTAGCGCCAGGGTGGGAGACCCAGTACTTC	-	-	TRBV7-6	TRBJ2-5
CAIADDSSGNTIYF	TGTGCCATCGCCGACGACAGCTCTGGAAACACCATATATTTT	few	-	TRBV10-3	TRBJ1-3
CASSQQTGGSGMNTEAFF	TGTGCCAGCAGCCAGCAAACAGGGGGCTCTGGGATGAACACTGAAGCTTTCTTT	few	TRBD1	TRBV4-2	TRBJ1-1
CATTTGGKETQYF	TGTGCCACCACGACAGGGGGTAAGGAGACCCAGTACTTC	once	TRBD1	TRBV28	TRBJ2-5
CASSLGASLQETQYF	TGTGCCAGCAGCTTAGGGGCTAGCCTACAAGAGACCCAGTACTTC	once	-	TRBV11-2	TRBJ2-5
CASSGPGQVTDTQYF	TGTGCCAGTAGTGGACCGGGACAGGTCACAGATACGCAGTATTTT	once	TRBD1	TRBV19	TRBJ2-3
CASSAFEVTEAFF	TGTGCCAGCAGCGCCTTTGAAGTCACTGAAGCTTTCTTT	-	-	TRBV2	TRBJ1-1
CASSKGLDQPQHF	TGTGCCAGCTCTAAAGGGCTAGATCAGCCCCAGCATTTT	-	-	TRBV7-3	TRBJ1-5
CASNAGGRNSPLHF	TGTGCCAGCAACGCAGGGGGCAGGAATTCACCCCTCCACTTT	-	TRBD1	TRBV5-6	TRBJ1-6
CASNRALLETQYF	TGTGCCAGCAACCGGGCTCTACTGGAGACCCAGTACTTC	-	-	TRBV7-2	TRBJ2-5
CASSVVPGWTSGGSYNEQFF	TGTGCCAGCAGCGTAGTCCCTGGGTGGACTAGCGGGGGGTCCTACAATGAGCAGTTCTTC	-	TRBD2	TRBV9	TRBJ2-1
CASSPDAGEGTEAFF	TGTGCCAGCTCACCTGACGCAGGGGAAGGCACTGAAGCTTTCTTT	-	-	TRBV18	TRBJ1-1
CASSQSVSGASTDTQYF	TGTGCCAGCAGCCAGTCGGTTAGCGGGGCTAGCACAGATACGCAGTATTTT	-	TRBD2	TRBV4-2	TRBJ2-3
CASSVENSGNTIYF	TGTGCCAGCAGCGTAGAGAACTCTGGAAACACCATATATTTT	-	-	TRBV9	TRBJ1-3
CASSLKGTGGLEQYF	TGTGCCAGCAGCTTGAAGGGGACAGGGGGCCTCGAGCAGTACTTC	few	TRBD1	TRBV7-8	TRBJ2-7
CATRRALISGANVLTF	TGCGCCACCCGACGGGCTCTAATCTCTGGGGCCAACGTCCTGACTTTC	-	-	TRBV5-1	TRBJ2-6
CASSPQGLDYGYTF	TGCGCCAGCAGCCCACAGGGCCTTGACTATGGCTACACCTTC	-	-	TRBV5-1	TRBJ1-2
CASSSGSRPSNQPQHF	TGTGCCAGCAGCTCAGGGTCACGGCCTAGCAATCAGCCCCAGCATTTT	once	-	TRBV28	TRBJ1-5
CASSKGVPRTFF	TGTGCCAGCAGCAAAGGCGTGCCCCGTACGTTCTTC	-	-	TRBV21-1	TRBJ2-1
CASSVALTTEAFF	TGTGCCAGCAGCGTAGCTCTGACAACCGAAGCTTTCTTT	-	-	TRBV9	TRBJ1-1
CASSVLLGTGTEAFF	TGTGCCAGCAGTGTTCTGTTAGGGACGGGCACTGAAGCTTTCTTT	few	-	TRBV25-1	TRBJ1-1
CASSLNAGIAYEQYF	TGCGCCAGCAGCTTGAACGCAGGAATTGCCTACGAGCAGTACTTC	-	-	TRBV5-1	TRBJ2-7
CASKRQGGPYEQYF	TGTGCCAGTAAGAGGCAGGGGGGACCTTACGAGCAGTACTTC	-	-	TRBV19	TRBJ2-7